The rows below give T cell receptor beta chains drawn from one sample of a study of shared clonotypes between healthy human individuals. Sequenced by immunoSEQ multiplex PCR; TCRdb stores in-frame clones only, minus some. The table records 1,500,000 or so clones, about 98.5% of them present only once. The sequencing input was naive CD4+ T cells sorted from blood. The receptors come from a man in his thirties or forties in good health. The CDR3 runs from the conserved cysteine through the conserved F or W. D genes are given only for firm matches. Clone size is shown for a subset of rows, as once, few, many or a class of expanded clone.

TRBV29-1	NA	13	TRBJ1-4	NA	CSVLESGGLKLFF	TGCAGCGTATTAGAGAGCGGTGGGTTAAAACTGTTTTTT
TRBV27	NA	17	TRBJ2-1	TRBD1	CASSRAAGTGTYNEQFF	TGTGCCAGCAGTAGAGCCGCCGGGACAGGGACCTACAATGAGCAGTTCTTC
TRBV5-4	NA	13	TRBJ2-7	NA	CASSLNSNYEQYF	TGTGCCAGCAGCCTCAACAGCAACTACGAGCAGTACTTC
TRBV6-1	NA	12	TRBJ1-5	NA	CATKFWWPPQHF	TGTGCCACCAAGTTTTGGTGGCCGCCCCAGCATTTT
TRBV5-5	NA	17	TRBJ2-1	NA	CASSLGGSAQSYNEQFF	TGTGCCAGCAGCTTGGGGGGTTCAGCCCAATCCTACAATGAGCAGTTCTTC
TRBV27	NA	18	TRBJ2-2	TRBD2	CASSFLAGGPSGTGELFF	TGTGCCAGCAGTTTCCTAGCGGGAGGGCCAAGTGGCACCGGGGAGCTGTTTTTT
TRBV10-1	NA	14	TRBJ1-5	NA	CAIPDPYSNQPQHF	TGCGCCATCCCGGACCCCTATAGCAATCAGCCCCAGCATTTT
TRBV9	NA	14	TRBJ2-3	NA	CASSGYRATDTQYF	TGTGCCAGCAGCGGATACAGAGCCACAGATACGCAGTATTTT
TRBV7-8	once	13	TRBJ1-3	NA	CASSLAAGNTIYF	TGTGCCAGCAGCTTAGCGGCCGGAAACACCATATATTTT
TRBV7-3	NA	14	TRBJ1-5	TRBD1	CASSSRDRGDPQHF	TGTGCCAGCAGTTCCCGGGACAGGGGTGATCCCCAGCATTTT
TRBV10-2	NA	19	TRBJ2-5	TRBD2	CASRSLPGLAGGHQETQYF	TGCGCCAGCAGAAGCCTTCCGGGACTAGCGGGAGGGCATCAAGAGACCCAGTACTTC
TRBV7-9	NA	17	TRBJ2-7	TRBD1	CASSLAGTGGLSYEQYF	TGTGCCAGCAGCTTAGCCGGGACAGGGGGTCTCTCCTACGAGCAGTACTTC
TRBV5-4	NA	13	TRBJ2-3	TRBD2	CASGRESPDTQYF	TGTGCCAGCGGGCGGGAGTCCCCAGATACGCAGTATTTT
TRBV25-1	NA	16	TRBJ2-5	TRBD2	CASSVRTSGSVETQYF	TGTGCCAGCAGCGTTAGGACTAGCGGGAGTGTAGAGACCCAGTACTTC
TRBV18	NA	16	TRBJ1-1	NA	CASSPLPAALNTEAFF	TGTGCCAGCTCACCACTACCGGCGGCCCTGAACACTGAAGCTTTCTTT
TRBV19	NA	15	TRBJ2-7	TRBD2	CASSVPGLAGREQYF	TGTGCCAGTAGTGTTCCGGGACTAGCGGGACGCGAGCAGTACTTC
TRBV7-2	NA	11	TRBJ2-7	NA	CASSPKYEQYF	TGTGCCAGCAGCCCTAAATACGAGCAGTACTTC
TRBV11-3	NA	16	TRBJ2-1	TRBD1	CASSLDSGTGYNEQFF	TGTGCCAGCAGCTTAGATTCTGGGACAGGGTACAATGAGCAGTTCTTC
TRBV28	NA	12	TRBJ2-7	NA	CASSLINYEQYF	TGTGCCAGCAGTCTAATAAACTACGAGCAGTACTTC
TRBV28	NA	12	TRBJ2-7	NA	CASSSGAYEQYF	TGTGCCAGCAGTTCCGGGGCCTACGAGCAGTACTTC